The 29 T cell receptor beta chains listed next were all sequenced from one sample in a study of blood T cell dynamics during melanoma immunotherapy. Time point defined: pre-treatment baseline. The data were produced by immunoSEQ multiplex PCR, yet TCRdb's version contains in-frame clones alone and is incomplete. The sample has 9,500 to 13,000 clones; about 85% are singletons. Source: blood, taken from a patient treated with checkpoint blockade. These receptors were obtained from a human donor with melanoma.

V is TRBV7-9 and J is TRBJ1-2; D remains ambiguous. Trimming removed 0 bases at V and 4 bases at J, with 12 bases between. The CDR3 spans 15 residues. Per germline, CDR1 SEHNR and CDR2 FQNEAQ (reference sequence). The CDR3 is CASSLAEGVSYGYTF. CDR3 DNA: TGTGCCAGCAGCTTAGCGGAGGGCGTGAGCTATGGCTACACCTTC.

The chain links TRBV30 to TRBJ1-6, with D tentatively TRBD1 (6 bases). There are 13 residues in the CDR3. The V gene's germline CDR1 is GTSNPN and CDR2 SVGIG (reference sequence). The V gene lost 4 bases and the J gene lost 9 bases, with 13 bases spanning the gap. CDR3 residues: CAWTAQGTSPLHF. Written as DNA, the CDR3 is TGTGCCTGGACGGCACAGGGTACTTCACCCCTCCACTTT.

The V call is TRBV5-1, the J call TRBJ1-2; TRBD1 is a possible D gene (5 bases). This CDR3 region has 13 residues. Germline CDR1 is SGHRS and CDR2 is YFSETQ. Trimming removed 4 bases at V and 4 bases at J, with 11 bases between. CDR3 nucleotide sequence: TGCGCCAGCAGCCGGGACGGCCCCTATGGCTACACCTTC. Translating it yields CASSRDGPYGYTF.

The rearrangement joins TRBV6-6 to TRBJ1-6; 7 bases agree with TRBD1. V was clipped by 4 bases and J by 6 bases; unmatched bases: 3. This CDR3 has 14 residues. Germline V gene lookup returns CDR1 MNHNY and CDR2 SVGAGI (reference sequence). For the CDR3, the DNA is TGTGCCAGCAGTTCCCGGGACAGTAATTCACCCCTCCACTTT. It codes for CASSSRDSNSPLHF.

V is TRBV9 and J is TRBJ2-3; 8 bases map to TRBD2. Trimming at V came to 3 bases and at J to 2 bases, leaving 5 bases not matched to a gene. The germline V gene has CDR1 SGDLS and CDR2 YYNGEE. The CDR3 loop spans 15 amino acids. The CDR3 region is CASSGLAGITDTQYF. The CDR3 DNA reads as TGTGCCAGCAGCGGATTAGCGGGGATCACAGATACGCAGTATTTT.

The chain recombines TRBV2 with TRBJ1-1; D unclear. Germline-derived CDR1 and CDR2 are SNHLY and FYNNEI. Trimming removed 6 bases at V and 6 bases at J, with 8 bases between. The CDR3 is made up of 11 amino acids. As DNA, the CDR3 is TGTGCCAGCAGGGGATTCGCTGAAGCTTTCTTT. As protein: CASRGFAEAFF.

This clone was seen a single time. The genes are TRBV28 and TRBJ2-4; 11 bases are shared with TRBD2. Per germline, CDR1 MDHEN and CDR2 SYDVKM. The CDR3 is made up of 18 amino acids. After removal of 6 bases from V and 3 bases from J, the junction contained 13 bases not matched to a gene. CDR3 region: CASRPMLAGGLDKNIQYF. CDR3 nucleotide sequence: TGTGCCAGCAGACCTATGCTAGCGGGAGGCCTAGACAAAAACATTCAGTACTTC.

CDR3 residues: CASSLGGDTEAFF. For the CDR3, the DNA is TGTGCCAGCAGCTTAGGCGGGGACACTGAAGCTTTCTTT. The rearrangement joins TRBV7-3 to TRBJ1-1; D is unresolved. The ends were cut back, 2 bases at V and 3 bases at J, with 7 bases in the middle. The CDR3 consists of 13 residues. CDR1 is SGHTA and CDR2 is FQGTGA in the germline V gene.

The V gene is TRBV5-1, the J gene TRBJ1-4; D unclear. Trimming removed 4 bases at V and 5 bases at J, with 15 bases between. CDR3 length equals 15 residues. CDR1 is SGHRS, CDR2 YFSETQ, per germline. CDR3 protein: CASSLVGGPNEKLFF. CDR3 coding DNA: TGCGCCAGCAGCCTGGTTGGAGGCCCGAATGAAAAACTGTTTTTT.

DNA for the CDR3: TGTGCCAGCAGTTCGACAGGGGGCGCTTATAGGGGCTACACCTTC. Its protein product is CASSSTGGAYRGYTF. The J gene is TRBJ1-2, the V gene TRBV27, with 10 bases aligning to TRBD1. V trimming: 4 bases; J trimming: 8 bases; junction bases outside the gene matches: 10. The CDR3 is 15 residues long. Looked up from germline, CDR1 is MNHEY and CDR2 is SMNVEV (reference sequence).

As DNA, the CDR3 is TGTGCCAGCTCACCGCAGGGCGGCACTGAAGCTTTCTTT. This encodes CASSPQGGTEAFF. The rearrangement joins TRBV18 to TRBJ1-1; TRBD1 might be the D (5 bases). Trimming took 3 bases from V and 4 from J, leaving 9 bases between them. The CDR3 consists of 13 residues. Per germline, CDR1 KGHSH and CDR2 LQKENI.

The CDR3 is CASSQDPTESTDTQYF. The CDR3 nucleotides read TGCGCCAGCAGCCAAGATCCGACAGAAAGCACAGATACGCAGTATTTT. This rearrangement joins TRBV4-1 to TRBJ2-3; a weak D match, TRBD1 (5 bases). Germline V gene lookup returns CDR1 MGHRA and CDR2 YSYEKL. V lost 0 bases and J 0 bases, leaving 10 bases between the germline ends. This CDR3 contains 16 residues.

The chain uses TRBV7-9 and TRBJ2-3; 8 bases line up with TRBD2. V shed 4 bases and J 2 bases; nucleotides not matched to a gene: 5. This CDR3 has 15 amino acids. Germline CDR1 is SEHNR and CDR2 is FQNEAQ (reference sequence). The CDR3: CASSWGGGPTDTQYF. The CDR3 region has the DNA TGTGCCAGCAGCTGGGGCGGGGGGCCCACAGATACGCAGTATTTT.

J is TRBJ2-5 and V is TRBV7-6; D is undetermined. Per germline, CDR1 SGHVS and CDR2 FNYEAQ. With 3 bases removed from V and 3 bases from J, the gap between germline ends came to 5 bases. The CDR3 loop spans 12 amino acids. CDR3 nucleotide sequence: TGTGCCAGCAGCTTGCCAAAAGAGACCCAGTACTTC. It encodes CASSLPKETQYF.

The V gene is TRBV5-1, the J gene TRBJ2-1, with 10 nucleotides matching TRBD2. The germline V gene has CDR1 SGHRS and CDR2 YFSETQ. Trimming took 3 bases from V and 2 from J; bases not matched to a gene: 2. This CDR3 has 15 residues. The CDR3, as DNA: TGCGCCAGCAGCTCTCTAGCGGGAGCCTACAATGAGCAGTTCTTC. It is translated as CASSSLAGAYNEQFF. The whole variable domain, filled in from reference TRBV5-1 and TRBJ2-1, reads KAGVTQTPRYLIKTRGQQVTLSCSPISGHRSVSWYQQTPGQGLQFLFEYFSETQRNKGNFPGRFSGRQFSNSRSEMNVSTLELGDSALYLCASSSLAGAYNEQFFGPGTRLTVL.

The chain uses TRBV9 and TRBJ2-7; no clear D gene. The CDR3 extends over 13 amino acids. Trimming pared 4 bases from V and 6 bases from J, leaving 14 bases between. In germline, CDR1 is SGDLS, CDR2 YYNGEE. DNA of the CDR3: TGTGCCAGCAGCCTCGGACCCCTCACCGAGCAGTACTTC. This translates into CASSLGPLTEQYF.

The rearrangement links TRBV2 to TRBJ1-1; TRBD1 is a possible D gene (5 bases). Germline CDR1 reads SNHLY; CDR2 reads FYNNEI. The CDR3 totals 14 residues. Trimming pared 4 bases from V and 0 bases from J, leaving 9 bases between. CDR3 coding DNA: TGTGCCAGCAGTGTCGCAGGGATGAACACTGAAGCTTTCTTT. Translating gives CASSVAGMNTEAFF.

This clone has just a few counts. DNA for the CDR3: TGTGCCAGCTCACCAACAGGGACGGGGAGCAATCAGCCCCAGCATTTT. This translates into CASSPTGTGSNQPQHF. This chain connects TRBV18 to TRBJ1-5; weak D call: TRBD1 (6 bases). CDR1 and CDR2 from the germline V gene are KGHSH and LQKENI. The V end was cut by 2 bases, the J end by 1 base, with 12 bases between. This CDR3 has 16 residues.

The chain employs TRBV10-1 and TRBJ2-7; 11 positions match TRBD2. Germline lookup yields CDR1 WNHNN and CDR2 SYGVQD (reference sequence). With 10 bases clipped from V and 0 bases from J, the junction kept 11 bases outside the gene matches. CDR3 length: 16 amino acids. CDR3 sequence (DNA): TGCGCCACCGGGACTAGCGGCCCTCTTTGCTCCTACGAGCAGTACGTC. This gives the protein CATGTSGPLCSYEQYV.

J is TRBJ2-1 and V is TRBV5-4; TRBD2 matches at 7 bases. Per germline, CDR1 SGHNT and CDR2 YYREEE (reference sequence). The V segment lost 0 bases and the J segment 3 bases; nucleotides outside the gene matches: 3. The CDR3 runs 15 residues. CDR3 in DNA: TGTGCCAGCAGCTTGGATAGCGGGCGCTACAATGAGCAGTTCTTC. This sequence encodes CASSLDSGRYNEQFF.

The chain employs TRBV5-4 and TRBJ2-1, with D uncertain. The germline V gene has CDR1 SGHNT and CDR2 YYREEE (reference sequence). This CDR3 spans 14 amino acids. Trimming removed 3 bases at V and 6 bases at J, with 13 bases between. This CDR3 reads CASSSPSPGNEQFF. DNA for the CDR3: TGTGCCAGCAGCTCTCCTAGTCCGGGCAATGAGCAGTTCTTC.

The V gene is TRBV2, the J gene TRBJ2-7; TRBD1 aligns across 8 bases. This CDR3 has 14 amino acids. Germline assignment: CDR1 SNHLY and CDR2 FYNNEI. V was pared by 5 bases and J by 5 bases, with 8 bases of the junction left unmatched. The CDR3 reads CASSLPDREDEQYF. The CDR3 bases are TGTGCCAGCAGTCTCCCGGACAGGGAGGACGAGCAGTACTTC.

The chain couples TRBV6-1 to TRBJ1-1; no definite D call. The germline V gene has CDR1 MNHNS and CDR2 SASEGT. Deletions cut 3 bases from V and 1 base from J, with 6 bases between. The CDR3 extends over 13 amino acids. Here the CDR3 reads CASSDRRNTEAFF. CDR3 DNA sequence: TGTGCCAGCAGTGACAGAAGGAACACTGAAGCTTTCTTT.

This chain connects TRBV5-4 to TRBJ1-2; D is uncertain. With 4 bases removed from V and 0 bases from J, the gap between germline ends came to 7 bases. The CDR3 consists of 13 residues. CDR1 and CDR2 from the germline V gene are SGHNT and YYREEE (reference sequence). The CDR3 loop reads CASSRLSNYGYTF. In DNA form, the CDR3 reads TGTGCCAGCAGCCGCCTATCTAACTATGGCTACACCTTC.

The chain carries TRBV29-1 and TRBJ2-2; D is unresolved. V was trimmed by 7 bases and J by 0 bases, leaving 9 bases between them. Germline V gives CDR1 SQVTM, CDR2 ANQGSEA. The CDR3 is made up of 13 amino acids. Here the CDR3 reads CSAHRPNTGELFF. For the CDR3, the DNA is TGCAGCGCCCACAGACCGAACACCGGGGAGCTGTTTTTT.

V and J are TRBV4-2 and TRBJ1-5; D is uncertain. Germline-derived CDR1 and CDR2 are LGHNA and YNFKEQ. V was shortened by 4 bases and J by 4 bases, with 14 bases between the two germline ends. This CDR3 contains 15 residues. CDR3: CASSLDINRNQPQHF. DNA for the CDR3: TGTGCCAGCAGCCTAGACATTAATCGGAATCAGCCCCAGCATTTT.

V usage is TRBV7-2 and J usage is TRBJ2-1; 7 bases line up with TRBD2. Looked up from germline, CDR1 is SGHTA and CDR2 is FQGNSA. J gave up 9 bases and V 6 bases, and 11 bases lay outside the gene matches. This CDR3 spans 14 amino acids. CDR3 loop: CASSFQRGQGEQFF. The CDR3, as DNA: TGTGCCAGCAGTTTCCAGCGGGGTCAGGGTGAGCAGTTCTTC. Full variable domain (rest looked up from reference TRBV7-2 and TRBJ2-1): GAGVSQSPSNKVTEKGKDVELRCDPISGHTALYWYRQSLGQGLEFLIYFQGNSAPDKSGLPSDRFSAERTGGSVSTLTIQRTQQEDSAVYLCASSFQRGQGEQFFGPGTRLTVL.

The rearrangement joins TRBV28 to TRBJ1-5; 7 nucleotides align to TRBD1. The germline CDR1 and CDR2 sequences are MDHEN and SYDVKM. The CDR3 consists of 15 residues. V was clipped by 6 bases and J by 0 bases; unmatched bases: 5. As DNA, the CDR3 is TGTGCCAGCAGGCTCCGGGACAGTAGCAATCAGCCCCAGCATTTT. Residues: CASRLRDSSNQPQHF.

CDR3 region: CASSVVGGPTYEQYF. Written as DNA, the CDR3 is TGTGCCAGTAGTGTCGTCGGGGGCCCTACCTACGAGCAGTACTTC. V usage is TRBV19 and J usage is TRBJ2-7; D may match TRBD1 or TRBD2 (6 bases each). Germline V gene sequence: CDR1 LNHDA, CDR2 SQIVND (reference sequence). Deletions cut 5 bases from V and 2 bases from J, with 16 bases between. There are 15 residues in the CDR3.